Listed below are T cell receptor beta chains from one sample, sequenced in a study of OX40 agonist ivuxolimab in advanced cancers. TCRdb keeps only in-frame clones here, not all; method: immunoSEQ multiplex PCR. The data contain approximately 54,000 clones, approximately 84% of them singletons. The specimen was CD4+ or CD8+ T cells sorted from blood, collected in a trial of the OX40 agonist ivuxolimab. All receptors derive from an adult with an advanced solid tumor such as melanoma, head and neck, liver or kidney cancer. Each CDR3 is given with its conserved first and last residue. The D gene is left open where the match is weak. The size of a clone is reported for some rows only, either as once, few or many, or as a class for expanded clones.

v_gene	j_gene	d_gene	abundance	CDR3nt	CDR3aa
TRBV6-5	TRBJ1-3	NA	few	TGTGCCAGCGGGGGGCATGGAAACACCATATATTTT	CASGGHGNTIYF
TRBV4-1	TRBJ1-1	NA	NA	TGCGCCAGCAGCGGGGATTGGAACACTGAAGCTTTCTTT	CASSGDWNTEAFF
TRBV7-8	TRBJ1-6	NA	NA	TGTGCCAGCAGCATATCCCCAGGGGATAATTCACCCCTCCACTTT	CASSISPGDNSPLHF
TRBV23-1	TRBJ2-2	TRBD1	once	TGCGCCAGCAGTCAATCGTCGGGACAGGGGTTCACCGGGGAGCTGTTTTTT	CASSQSSGQGFTGELFF
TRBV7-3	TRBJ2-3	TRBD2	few	TGTGCCAGCAGCTCTAGCGGGGGCACAGATACGCAGTATTTT	CASSSSGGTDTQYF
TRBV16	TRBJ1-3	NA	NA	TGTGCCAGCAGCCGCCGACACCAGAGCTCTGGAAACACCATATATTTT	CASSRRHQSSGNTIYF
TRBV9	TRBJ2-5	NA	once	TGTGCCAGCAGCCCGGGCCTACGGGAGACCCAGTACTTC	CASSPGLRETQYF
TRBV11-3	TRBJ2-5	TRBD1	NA	TGTGCCAGCAGCCCCCGGGACAGGGGGCCGGAGACCCAGTACTTC	CASSPRDRGPETQYF
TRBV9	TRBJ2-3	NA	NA	TGTGCCAGCAGCGAGGCAGGGGCCACAGATACGCAGTATTTT	CASSEAGATDTQYF
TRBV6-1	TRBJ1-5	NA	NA	TGTGCCAGCAGTACCGGTGGGGGGGATCAGCCCCAGCATTTT	CASSTGGGDQPQHF
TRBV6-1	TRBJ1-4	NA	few	TGTGCCAGCACCTCCTGGACCGCAACTAATGAAAAACTGTTTTTT	CASTSWTATNEKLFF
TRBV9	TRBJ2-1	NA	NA	TGTGCCAGCAGCGTTAATGGGTACAGTGAGCAGTTCTTC	CASSVNGYSEQFF
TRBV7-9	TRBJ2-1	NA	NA	TGTGCCAGCAGCTTAGGTGGTATCTACAATGAGCAGTTCTTC	CASSLGGIYNEQFF
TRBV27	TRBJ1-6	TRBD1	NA	TGTGCCAGCAGATTACAAGCGGGGACAGGGAAGTTACCCTATAATTCACCCCTCCACTTT	CASRLQAGTGKLPYNSPLHF
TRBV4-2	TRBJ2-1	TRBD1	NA	TGTGCCAGCAGCCAAGAAGGGGGCATAAGCTCCTACAATGAGCAGTTCTTC	CASSQEGGISSYNEQFF
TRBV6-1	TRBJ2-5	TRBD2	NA	TGTGCCAGCAATCGGGAGGGACCGGGGGGAGAGACCCAGTACTTC	CASNREGPGGETQYF
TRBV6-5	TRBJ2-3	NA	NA	TGTGCCAGCAGTTACTCGCTGGTAGCCAGCGATACGCAGTATTTT	CASSYSLVASDTQYF
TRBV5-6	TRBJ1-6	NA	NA	TGTGCCAGCAGCCCCGGGAGAAATAATTCACCCCTCCACTTT	CASSPGRNNSPLHF
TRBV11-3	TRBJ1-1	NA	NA	TGTGCCAGCAGCTCGAAGGAGGGCACTGAAGCTTTCTTT	CASSSKEGTEAFF
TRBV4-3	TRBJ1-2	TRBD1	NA	TGCGCCAGCAGCCAAGCGGGGACAGTGCCTTATGGCTACACCTTC	CASSQAGTVPYGYTF
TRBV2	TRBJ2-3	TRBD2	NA	TGTGCCAGCAGGAGGGTTAGCGGGGGGGGCACAGGGGCGCAGTATTTT	CASRRVSGGGTGAQYF
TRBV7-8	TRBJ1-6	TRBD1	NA	TGTGCCAGCAGCTTACGGGACAGGGCTGGCTATAATTCACCCCTCCACTTT	CASSLRDRAGYNSPLHF
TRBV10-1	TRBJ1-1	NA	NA	TGCGCCAGCAGTGGGACACTGGGCACTGAAGCTTTCTTT	CASSGTLGTEAFF
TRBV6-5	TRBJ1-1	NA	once	TGTGCCACCGGGCGGTTTGGGGTGGGGTACACTGAAGCTTTCTTT	CATGRFGVGYTEAFF
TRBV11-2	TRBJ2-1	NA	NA	TGTGCCAGCAGCTTAGGACTAGGTTCCTACAATGAGCAGTTCTTC	CASSLGLGSYNEQFF
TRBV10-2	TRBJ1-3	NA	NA	TGCGCCAGCTTCCCTGGGGGGAGGCCCGACGGAAACACCATATATTTT	CASFPGGRPDGNTIYF
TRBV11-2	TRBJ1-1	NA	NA	TGTGCCAGCAGCTTAGGTTCCTGGGGGGGGAACACTGAAGCTTTCTTT	CASSLGSWGGNTEAFF
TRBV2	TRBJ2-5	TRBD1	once	TGTGCCAGCAGTCGGGGACAGGGGGAACAAGAGACCCAGTACTTC	CASSRGQGEQETQYF
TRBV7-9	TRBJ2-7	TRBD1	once	TGTGCCAGCAGCCAGAATACCGGGACAGGGAAGCCCTACGAGCAGTACTTC	CASSQNTGTGKPYEQYF
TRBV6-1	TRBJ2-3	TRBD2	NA	TGTGCCAGCAGCCAAATAGCGGGGGGCGCAGATACGCAGTATTTT	CASSQIAGGADTQYF
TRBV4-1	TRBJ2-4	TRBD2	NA	TGCGCCAGCAGCCAAGGTAATAGCGGGCAAAACATTCAGTACTTC	CASSQGNSGQNIQYF
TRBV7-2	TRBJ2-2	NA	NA	TGTGCCAGCAGCTTAGGTAGCCGGACGTTCACCGGGGAGCTGTTTTTT	CASSLGSRTFTGELFF
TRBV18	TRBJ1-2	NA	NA	TGTGCCAGCTCTGAGGCGCGGTTTTATGGCTACACCTTC	CASSEARFYGYTF
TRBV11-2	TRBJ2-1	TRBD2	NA	TGTGCCAGCAGCTTGACTAGCGGGGGGCCGGGCTCCTACAATGAGCAGTTCTTC	CASSLTSGGPGSYNEQFF
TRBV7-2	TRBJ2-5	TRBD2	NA	TGTGCCAGCAGCTTAGTTGCGGGGGGACCCCAAGAGACCCAGTACTTC	CASSLVAGGPQETQYF
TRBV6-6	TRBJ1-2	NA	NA	TGTGCCAGCAGAAGGGACGAAGTGAACTATGGCTACACCTTC	CASRRDEVNYGYTF
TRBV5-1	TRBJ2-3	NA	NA	TGCGCCAGCAGGGAAGCGGGAGATACGCAGTATTTT	CASREAGDTQYF
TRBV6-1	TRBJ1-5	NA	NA	TGTGCCAGCAGTGAAGGGAGAGGACCGGGGCAGCCCCAGCATTTT	CASSEGRGPGQPQHF
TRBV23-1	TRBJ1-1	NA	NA	TGCGCCAGCAGTCAACCAGTGGGACCAGAAGCTTTCTTT	CASSQPVGPEAFF
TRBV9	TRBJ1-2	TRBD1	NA	TGTGCCAGCAGTACTGGGGGACAGTCACTAGGCTACACCTTC	CASSTGGQSLGYTF
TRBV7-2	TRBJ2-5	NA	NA	TGTGCCAGCAGAAAAAGGGCAGCCCAAGAGACCCAGTACTTC	CASRKRAAQETQYF
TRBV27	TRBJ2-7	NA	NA	TGTGCCAGCAGTTTCGGGGGGCCCGACTTCGAGCAGTACTTC	CASSFGGPDFEQYF
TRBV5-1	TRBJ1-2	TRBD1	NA	TGCGCCAGCAGCAAACAGGGGGAGTCGCATGGCTACACCTTC	CASSKQGESHGYTF
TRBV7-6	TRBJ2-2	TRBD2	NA	TGTGCCAGCAGCGTCCGGACTAGCGTAGGCACCGGGGAGCTGTTTTTT	CASSVRTSVGTGELFF
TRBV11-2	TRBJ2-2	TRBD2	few	TGTGCCAGCAGCCGTAGCGGGGGCACCGGGGAGCTGTTTTTT	CASSRSGGTGELFF
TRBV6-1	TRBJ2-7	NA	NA	TGTGCCAGCAGATCCGCGGGCTCCGAGCAGTACTTC	CASRSAGSEQYF